These 18 T cell receptor beta chains came from one sample sequenced in a study of cytomegalovirus exposure and HLA in healthy donors. Amplification used 60 Vbeta primers and 13 Jbeta primers. Produced via immunoSEQ multiplex PCR; TCRdb's table is partial and in-frame only. The sample holds just over 200,000 clones; 82% are singletons and the top ten take around 2.7%. Sequencing was performed on PBMCs. These receptors were obtained from a middle-aged woman in good health and CMV-seronegative.

The rearrangement joins TRBV4-1 to TRBJ2-1; 8 positions agree with TRBD2. Trimming at V came to 1 base and at J to 8 bases, leaving 13 bases not matched to a gene. Germline-derived CDR1 and CDR2 are MGHRA and YSYEKL. This CDR3 is 17 amino acids long. The CDR3 coding sequence is TGCGCCAGCAGCCAAGTAGGTATAGCGGGGCCTATGGATGAGCAGTTCTTC. Translating it yields CASSQVGIAGPMDEQFF.

The V and J genes are TRBV5-4 and TRBJ2-7; 12 bases fit TRBD1. After removal of 4 bases from V and 2 bases from J, the junction contained 4 bases not matched to a gene. The length of the CDR3 is 15 residues. The germline CDR1 and CDR2 sequences are SGHNT and YYREEE (reference sequence). CDR3 sequence (DNA): TGTGCCAGCAGCCCCGGGACAGGGGGCGCCTACGAGCAGTACTTC. It yields the protein CASSPGTGGAYEQYF.

This chain joins TRBV29-1 and TRBJ2-7, with TRBD2 as a possible D gene (6 bases). Trimming stripped 6 bases from V and 5 bases from J, with 14 bases between. The CDR3 extends over 12 amino acids. The V gene's germline CDR1 is SQVTM and CDR2 ANQGSEA. CDR3 residues: CSVAGGPNEQYF. The CDR3 DNA reads as TGCAGCGTAGCTGGAGGGCCCAACGAGCAGTACTTC.

The gene calls are TRBV7-9 and TRBJ1-5; 9 bases map to TRBD1. The V and J ends lost 5 bases and 9 bases, in that order; junction bases with no gene match: 2. Germline values: CDR1 SEHNR, CDR2 FQNEAQ (reference sequence). The CDR3 has 12 residues. CDR3 nucleotide sequence: TGTGCCAGCAGCATGGACAGGGGGCCCCAGCATTTT. Translating it yields CASSMDRGPQHF. Full variable domain (outside the CDR3, taken from reference TRBV7-9 and TRBJ1-5): DTGVSQNPRHKITKRGQNVTFRCDPISEHNRLYWYRQTLGQGPEFLTYFQNEAQLEKSRLLSDRFSAERPKGSFSTLEIQRTEQGDSAMYLCASSMDRGPQHFGDGTRLSIL.

The J gene is TRBJ2-7, the V gene TRBV5-4, with TRBD2 matching 7 bases. The trim removed 4 bases at V and 6 bases at J, leaving 10 bases unmatched. The germline V gene encodes CDR1 SGHNT and CDR2 YYREEE (reference sequence). This CDR3 comprises 14 residues. The CDR3 sequence: CASSMGGGAGEQYF. In DNA, the CDR3 is TGTGCCAGCAGCATGGGGGGAGGGGCGGGCGAGCAGTACTTC.

This clone has just one count. The rearrangement links TRBV6-1 to TRBJ2-1; D possibly corresponds to TRBD2 (6 bases). The germline V gene has CDR1 MNHNS and CDR2 SASEGT. Between the trimmed V and J ends, which lost 5 bases and 5 bases, there was a span of 13 bases. CDR3 length: 14 residues. The CDR3 reads CASSSGTGHNEQFF. CDR3 nucleotides: TGTGCCAGCAGTTCCGGGACTGGACACAATGAGCAGTTCTTC.

The chain links TRBV27 to TRBJ1-5; tentative D call: TRBD1 (6 bases). This CDR3 is built from 15 residues. V lost 6 bases and J 2 bases, leaving 14 bases between the germline ends. The germline V gene has CDR1 MNHEY and CDR2 SMNVEV (reference sequence). CDR3 region: CASRAQGWGNQPQHF. For the CDR3, the DNA is TGTGCCAGCAGAGCACAGGGTTGGGGCAATCAGCCCCAGCATTTT.

The chain has TRBV7-2 and TRBJ2-3, with 9 bases matching TRBD2. The CDR3 spans 15 residues. CDR1 SGHTA and CDR2 FQGNSA come from the germline V gene. V dropped 5 bases and J dropped 1; count of bases not matched to a gene: 4. The DNA of the CDR3 is TGTGCCAGCAGCACCAGGACTAGCGGCACAGATACGCAGTATTTT. As protein: CASSTRTSGTDTQYF.

The chain has TRBV6-1 and TRBJ1-2; no definite D call. This CDR3 has 15 amino acids. The V end was cut by 1 base, the J end by 4 bases, with 13 bases between. CDR1 and CDR2 (germline): MNHNS, SASEGT. This CDR3 is CASSEERQKTYGYTF. The CDR3 DNA reads as TGTGCCAGCAGTGAAGAGCGCCAGAAGACCTATGGCTACACCTTC.

The V and J genes are TRBV6-5 and TRBJ2-7; 8 bases fit TRBD1. The length of the CDR3 is 15 residues. CDR1 and CDR2 (germline): MNHEY, SVGAGI. J was trimmed by 5 bases and V by 5 bases; bases with no gene match: 11. CDR3 coding DNA: TGTGCCAGCAGTCCCCTCGCAGGGGGCTACCACGAGCAGTACTTC. The encoded protein is CASSPLAGGYHEQYF.

The rearrangement joins TRBV5-1 to TRBJ2-7; 11 positions match TRBD2. The germline V gene encodes CDR1 SGHRS and CDR2 YFSETQ. The trim removed 0 bases at V and 7 bases at J, leaving 9 bases unmatched. The length of the CDR3 is 16 residues. The CDR3 protein is CASSLEPSGRPREQYF. In DNA form, the CDR3 reads TGCGCCAGCAGCTTGGAGCCTAGCGGGAGGCCCCGGGAGCAGTACTTC.

The V call is TRBV30, the J call TRBJ2-1, with 7 bases identical to TRBD1. With 3 bases clipped from V and 1 base from J, the junction kept 3 bases outside the gene matches. In germline, CDR1 is GTSNPN, CDR2 SVGIG (reference sequence). This CDR3 spans 14 amino acids. The CDR3 DNA follows: TGTGCCTGGAGGCGACAGGGTTCCTACAATGAGCAGTTCTTC. Protein: CAWRRQGSYNEQFF.

J is TRBJ2-5 and V is TRBV7-9, with D possibly TRBD1 on 6 matching bases. The V end lost 5 bases, the J end lost 0 bases, and 13 bases lay between the germline ends. The CDR3 runs to 15 residues. Germline V gives CDR1 SEHNR, CDR2 FQNEAQ (reference sequence). CDR3 coding DNA: TGTGCCAGCAGCCCTCGTTGGGACAACCAAGAGACCCAGTACTTC. This gives the protein CASSPRWDNQETQYF.

The chain recombines TRBV6-1 with TRBJ2-7; D might be TRBD2 (5 bases). Germline assignment: CDR1 MNHNS and CDR2 SASEGT. There are 12 residues in the CDR3. V was pared by 7 bases and J by 3 bases, with 10 bases between. The CDR3 reads CASKTGNYEQYF. The CDR3 nucleotides read TGTGCCAGCAAGACGGGAAACTACGAGCAGTACTTC.

The chain employs TRBV28 and TRBJ1-5, with 9 bases matching TRBD1. The CDR3 runs 15 residues. Germline CDR1 MDHEN, CDR2 SYDVKM. The trim removed 2 bases at V and 6 bases at J, leaving 5 bases unmatched. The CDR3 loop is CASSLPRQGVQPQHF. CDR3 bases: TGTGCCAGCAGTTTACCCCGACAGGGGGTTCAGCCCCAGCATTTT.

The chain joins TRBV5-4 to TRBJ1-6; D is possibly TRBD1 (6 bases). CDR3 size: 14 residues. Looked up from germline, CDR1 is SGHNT and CDR2 is YYREEE (reference sequence). Deletions cut 6 bases from V and 10 bases from J, with 17 bases between. The CDR3: CASNLQGFGSPLHF. The DNA for the CDR3 is TGTGCCAGCAACCTACAGGGATTCGGCTCACCCCTCCACTTT.

This clone was observed once. The chain joins TRBV7-2 to TRBJ2-1, with D perhaps TRBD2 (6 bases). With 5 bases removed from V and 4 bases from J, the gap between germline ends came to 18 bases. Germline V lookup: CDR1 SGHTA, CDR2 FQGNSA. This CDR3 has 16 residues. The CDR3 DNA sequence: TGTGCCAGCAGCCCCCCGTCCGGGAGAAAGTACAATGAGCAGTTCTTC. Encoded protein: CASSPPSGRKYNEQFF.

In its sample, this clone was seen once. The CDR3 here is CASSFTSGRIVEQFF. CDR3 DNA sequence: TGTGCCAGCAGCTTTACTAGCGGGAGAATAGTTGAGCAGTTCTTC. The chain joins TRBV7-3 to TRBJ2-1; 11 positions match TRBD2. The CDR3 is 15 amino acids. Germline V lookup: CDR1 SGHTA, CDR2 FQGTGA. The J segment lost 9 bases and the V segment lost 3 bases, leaving 7 bases of the junction unmatched.